The T cell receptor beta chain described here comes from a study of cytomegalovirus exposure and HLA in healthy donors (dated by TCRdb to the late 2010s). As for the study more broadly: An earlier analysis of some 600 of the donors reported about 260 Gb of sequence data and 117 million unique TCR beta sequences obtained from roughly 170 million T cells. In an earlier analysis of 550 to 700 of the donors, high-throughput TCR beta sequencing was used to judge whether each TCR beta V gene segment behaved as functional or pseudogenic. A later analysis re-analyzed previously published TCR beta repertoires from roughly 630 donors and added high-resolution HLA genotyping to study TCR occurrence patterns. HLA typing covered class I and class II loci at four-digit resolution. Along with the roughly 670-subject first cohort, a separate validation cohort of over a hundred different subjects was used. The number of donors typed differed by locus, with roughly 629-640 for A, B, C, DRB1 and DQB1, roughly 520 for DQA1, 600 to 610 for DPA1, and some 440 for DPB1. Roughly 5 DR-DQ haplotypes were handled as single units for association and clustering, since linkage in the cohort was strong. In a later genetic analysis, genome-wide SNP genotypes for about three fifths of the roughly 670 donors were used, and that subset was treated as a discovery cohort. Donor age, sex, ethnicity and CMV serostatus were collected together with the repertoire data. Every repertoire in the discovery cohort had been generated on one and the same sequencing platform. The later analysis used no new phenotypic data to find candidate immune exposures, relying instead on TCR beta sequences and their occurrence across donors. Among the approximately 430 genotyped donors, 81% belonged to the genetic ancestry cluster associated with self-reported Caucasian donors. To predict cytomegalovirus infection status, the study combined high-throughput TCR immunosequencing, statistical association of individual TCRs with disease status, and machine learning. About 300 gigabases of sequencing data and approximately 84 million unique TCR sequences were included in an early release covering 550 to 650 HLA-typed donors. The study aimed to test whether cataloging public T cell receptors could reveal signatures of past pathogen exposure. Among 300 to 450 genotyped donors of the cohort, an average of approximately 240,000 unique TCR beta nucleotide sequences were sequenced per donor, about a sixth of them non-productive. Using immunosequencing, the study profiled T cell repertoires from about 620 subjects and related those repertoires to cytomegalovirus serostatus. General conclusions and limits of the study: A later analysis found that most CMV-associated TCR beta chains appeared HLA-restricted, with HLA associations seemingly driven largely by CMV exposure. A later genetic analysis associated a missense DCLRE1C variant with V-gene and J-gene trimming of TCR beta chains, and an independent cohort replicated the association. A later analysis reported that several top co-occurrence clusters appeared linked to parvovirus B19, influenza, CMV and Epstein-Barr virus. The classifier was reported to diagnose cytomegalovirus status with high specificity and sensitivity in both the original cohort and the validation cohort. Because some donors lacked HLA typing at each locus, the association tests relied only on the typed subset. A later analysis associated about 17,000 TCR beta sequences with specific HLA alleles at a false discovery rate of 0.05. Correlated functional status among segregating V segments might be attributable to linkage disequilibrium, but an unknown experimental factor could not be ruled out. Broadly in line with IMGT annotations, most TCR beta V segments showed up in productive rearrangements about 87% or about 30% of the time in an earlier analysis of roughly 590 of the donors. The sequencing pipeline was judged likely to have produced a cluster of highly shared sequence variants as a technical artifact. The 87-base-pair reads could not distinguish some IMGT-functional V segments, including TRBV6-2 and TRBV6-3, so those segments were excluded. The only immune exposure information available for the cohort was CMV serostatus. A further reported finding was that TCR beta sequences accurately predicted the HLA-A and HLA-B alleles for most subjects in the first cohort. This cohort had only TCR beta chains sequenced, and the lack of alpha or paired-chain data limited which features could be detected. A later analysis found that HLA-associated TCR beta chains were more clonally expanded and had lower generation probabilities than equally common non-associated chains. Presence/absence analyses assumed roughly uniform sequencing depth across donors, an assumption that may not hold. When HLA alleles, especially DR and DQ, strongly co-occurred, attributing TCR associations to individual alleles was difficult. A total of about 180 TCR beta chains were listed by the study as associated with cytomegalovirus. According to the authors, the approach could potentially be generalized to other disease states and immunological phenotypes. Across donors, most TCR sequences were observed very rarely, whereas some public TCRs were present in many individuals. In a later genetic analysis, fewer N-insertions in productive TCRs were reported among donors in an Asian-associated ancestry cluster than the approximately 710-donor mean. The earlier analysis of some 560 of the donors excluded 15 to 20 rarely observed V segments, including chromosome 9 orphons, because counts were too low. A few of the identified cytomegalovirus-associated TCR beta chains were confirmed in vitro to be specific for cytomegalovirus antigens. In a later analysis, TCR association rates were found to vary across HLA loci, with the most associated TCRs seen for DRB1 alleles and the fewest for HLA-C alleles.

Including cysteine and phenylalanine, the CDR3 has 13 amino acids. Just CDR3 DNA is preserved here, 39 bases in frame from base 1. Germline trimming amounts to 0 bases on V and 7 bases on J, with 2 as the count of junction bases outside the gene matches. Based on the germline V gene, the CDR1 and CDR2 sequences are SGHAT and FQNNGV. The method behind the library was the immunoSEQ multiplex PCR assay. For the multiplex PCR, a mixture combining 60 forward primers for TCR Vbeta segments and 13 reverse primers for TCR Jbeta segments was used. A multiplex PCR assay on genomic DNA amplified the CDR3 region of rearranged TCR beta genes. The amplified TCR beta libraries were sequenced on the Illumina HiSeq System as 87-base-pair reads. Per the source publication's procedure: A later analysis counted approximately 84 million unique TCR beta chains across the 690 or so repertoires, and 10 million to 12 million of these chains were shared by at least two donors. Raw reads were error-corrected and collapsed into unique sequences with a nearest-neighbor algorithm that merged closely related sequences to remove PCR and sequencing errors. Alignment of CDR3 sequences to IMGT reference sequences was used to assign V, D and J gene segments. For a sequence to be retained, at least a six-nucleotide match to both a V gene segment and a J gene segment was required. A rearrangement was called productive if the CDR3 had no stop codons and remained in frame with V and J, and every other rearrangement was called non-productive. Following IMGT convention, CDR3 was defined as the stretch from the second conserved V-encoded cysteine up to the conserved J-encoded phenylalanine. Sequences without an unambiguous match to a single V gene segment were excluded from the earlier analysis of a few hundred of the donors. In an earlier analysis of several hundred of the donors, a V segment was called functional when productive rearrangements were above 56.7%, and segregating when the standard deviation between donors exceeded 5%. A statistical classification framework was developed to diagnose cytomegalovirus status using the catalog of TCR beta chain sequences. V and J gene assignment, in a later analysis, came from comparing TCR nucleotide sequences with IMGT/GENE-DB human TR gene sequences. Using the TCRdist pipeline, a later analysis assigned CDR3 sequences along with most-parsimonious VDJ recombination scenarios. In a later analysis, every TCR beta chain was defined by the combination of its CDR3 amino acid sequence and its V-gene family, and reads without a unique V-gene family were dropped. To address suspected cross-contamination and a sequencing artifact, a later analysis removed roughly 640 highly shared, low-generation-probability nucleotide sequences. A later analysis calculated a clonal expansion index for each public chain from normalized within-repertoire ranks of inferred template counts. A later analysis computed generation probabilities with a VDJ recombination model fitted to out-of-frame rearrangements, and checked the results against IGoR. In a later analysis, hypergeometric tests were used to score TCR-TCR, TCR-HLA and TCR-CMV co-occurrence, with a repertoire-size bias correction applied to TCR pairs. To estimate false discovery rates, a later analysis permuted the HLA or CMV assignments 20 times. In a later analysis, co-occurring TCRs were grouped using DBSCAN, and TCRdist sequence similarity was added for clustering within HLA-allele-positive subsets. For co-occurrence clustering, repertoires with fewer than 30,000 or more than 120,000 public chains were excluded, along with a handful of repertoires with anomalous nucleotide sharing. In its TCRdb copy, this immuneACCESS table keeps in-frame sequences only and misses some clones. Where compared with another copy, unresolved V genes explain less than half of these, and the others have no known cause. The V and J calls and clone size are taken from that table; D and trimming were inferred from the DNA. The data table for this sample lists roughly 120,000 clones. The top ten constitute approximately 2.6% of the sample.

Remarks on this clone: Its cognate antigen has yet to be identified.

The cohort consisted of 650 to 850 healthy bone marrow donors. At the time of sampling, all cohort members were nominally healthy, though unrecorded immune exposures were likely present. The donor was CMV seronegative and was included in the group of under 450 seronegative cohort members. Each donor provided a peripheral blood sample, and peripheral blood mononuclear cells were used for TCR beta sequencing. Genomic DNA extraction from the blood cell samples was performed with the Qiagen DNeasy Blood Extraction Kit. Sample: PBMCs. This TCR came from a man aged 25 to 45 in good health and CMV-seronegative. The chain couples TRBV11-2 to TRBJ1-2; 7 central bases correspond to TRBD1. The CDR3 corresponds to CASSLDRQGGYTF. Read as DNA, the sequence is TGTGCCAGCAGCTTAGACCGACAGGGTGGCTACACCTTC.